These 6 T cell receptor beta chains were all obtained from the same sample, sequenced in a study of chemoradiotherapy in HPV16-positive cancers. Clones were sequenced by immunoSEQ multiplex PCR, and TCRdb holds only the in-frame ones, with some missing. Altogether some 4,700 clones are present, over 70% being singletons, with the ten largest covering approximately 4.7%. This material consisted of tumor tissue, taken from a patient who underwent chemoradiotherapy. These TCRs come from a human donor with HPV-associated anogenital cancer.

This clone appeared once. The V gene is TRBV25-1, the J gene TRBJ1-5, with TRBD1 matching over 7 bases. Germline values: CDR1 MGHDK, CDR2 SYGVNS. Germline trimming cut 5 bases from V and 0 bases from J; bases unmatched to any gene: 10. This CDR3 is built from 17 residues. The CDR3, as DNA: TGTGCCAGCAGTACTGGGGACAGTTCTTTTAGCAATCAGCCCCAGCATTTT. It codes for CASSTGDSSFSNQPQHF. Full variable domain (remainder filled in from reference TRBV25-1 and TRBJ1-5): EADIYQTPRYLVIGTGKKITLECSQTMGHDKMYWYQQDPGMELHLIHYSYGVNSTEKGDLSSESTVSRIRTEHFPLTLESARPSHTSQYLCASSTGDSSFSNQPQHFGDGTRLSIL.

The V and J genes are TRBV6-6 and TRBJ2-7; D possibly uses TRBD1 or TRBD2 (6 bases each). The V gene's germline CDR1 is MNHNY and CDR2 SVGAGI (reference sequence). The germline V and J ends were trimmed by 0 bases and 5 bases, with 11 bases remaining between them. CDR3 length equals 14 residues. CDR3 region: CASSYSSGEDEQYF. In DNA form, the CDR3 reads TGTGCCAGCAGTTACTCTTCAGGGGAGGACGAGCAGTACTTC.

The chain carries TRBV21-1 and TRBJ1-5; the table's D call of TRBD1 was not tested on the DNA. TRBV21-1 is reported as a pseudogene. The CDR3 has 19 amino acids. CDR3 in DNA: TGTGCCAGCAGTGATTGTGGCAGGGGCTATCAATATAGCAATCAGCCCCAGCATTTT. Its protein product is CASSDCGRGYQYSNQPQHF.

V and J are TRBV21-1 and TRBJ2-7; the table gives TRBD2 as D, unverified against the DNA. TRBV21-1 constitutes a pseudogene. The CDR3 extends over 15 amino acids. The CDR3 DNA reads as TGTGCCAGCAGCAAAGGCGGGGGGGGCATCTGCGAGCAGTACTTC. Protein product: CASSKGGGGICEQYF.

The rearrangement uses TRBV5-4 and TRBJ2-5, with D possibly being TRBD2 (5 bases). The end of the DNA fits TRBJ2-7 better, so the J call may be wrong. CDR1 is SGHNT, CDR2 YYREEE, per germline (reference sequence). The CDR3 sequence is 13 residues long. The CDR3 reads CASSLVGSYEQYF. DNA for the CDR3: TGTGCCAGCAGCTTGGTGGGGAGCTACGAGCAGTACTTC.

This clone has only a few counts. The V and J genes are TRBV5-1 and TRBJ2-7; D ambiguous. The CDR3 is made up of 15 amino acids. Germline CDR1 is SGHRS and CDR2 is YFSETQ. V lost 0 bases, J lost 3 bases, and 13 bases lay in between. CDR3 in amino acids: CASSLGSAANYEQYF. CDR3 nucleotides: TGCGCCAGCAGCTTGGGATCTGCGGCGAACTACGAGCAGTACTTC.